The entry below describes one T cell receptor (beta chain). This clonotype was recorded at least ten times. Its specific antigen is unknown. Base qualities are not provided; no much larger clone lies one nucleotide away. The sample comes from a study of blood T cells in healthy people across ages (dated by TCRdb to 2014 to 2015). About the full investigation: In model experiments, template switching captured about one uniquely barcoded TCR beta cDNA molecule for every two T cells. Four age groups were formed from the donors: young (average approximately 15 years), middle-aged (approximately 40), aged (more than 55) and long-lived (around 82). To avoid experimental bias, donors of different ages were randomly spread across the sequencing lanes. The study measured age-related changes in TCR beta repertoire diversity using deep sequencing normalized with unique cDNA molecular identifiers. Using the same blood draw, the study looked at two additional independent replicas of 1 million unique cDNA reads for two donors, one aged 18 to 29 and the other aged 80 or older. Paper-wide results and their limitations: Total diversity estimates from one million sequenced T cells were considered lower bounds and underestimates. Because donor CMV infection status was unknown, age-related changes in expanded clonotypes were potentially confounded. As age increased, observed TCR beta diversity per million T cells dropped in a roughly linear way, and a significant reduction was already evident by age roughly 40. The long-lived group showed more naive CD4+ T cells, fewer expanded clones and increased TCR diversity than the aged group, suggesting age selection. There was a strong correlation between observed TCR beta diversity and the percentage of naive T cells measured by flow cytometry. Conclusive comparison of naive and antigen-experienced compartments was prevented by the profiling of bulk unsorted PBMCs.

Library prep was done by 5' RACE. The instrument was an Illumina HiSeq 2500. A second PCR of about 7 to 12 cycles was run with a J-beta primer mix and a sample-barcoded 5' primer. A template-switch 5' adaptor carrying 12 random nucleotides introduced a unique molecular identifier onto each TCR beta cDNA molecule. Each sample yielded at least 2.5 million CDR3-containing paired-end reads. The Mint cDNA synthesis kit, primed by a TRBC-specific oligonucleotide, was used to synthesize first-strand cDNA from all RNA. Following uracil-DNA glycosylase treatment, all cDNA underwent a first 18-cycle PCR with the universal primers M1SS and BC2_uni_R. Regarding the original processing steps: For normalization, 1 million high-quality reads were randomly selected from each sample, with every read carrying a distinct molecular identifier. Reads sharing molecular identifiers were discarded rather than binned into consensus sequences. MiTCR, with a Q25 quality threshold and the strictest error-elimination algorithm, was used for CDR3 identification, clonotype clustering and error correction. A nonparametric unseen species model using Euler transformation provided a lower-bound estimate of total TCR beta diversity. TCRdb ran its own pipeline on the public reads, namely fastp trimming at Q25 and MiXCR clone calling, and kept in-frame beta chains. Every entry covers one CDR3 protein and lists the most common genes and DNA from its rows. The authors' filters were not applied to this entry. Counted in this sample were fewer than 1,000,000 distinct CDR3 sequences; 35% to 60% of them appeared once. The leading ten clones occupy 15% to 20% of the sample.

Donors were 40 or so systemically healthy Caucasian individuals from Russia aged roughly 6 to 90 years. Roughly 10 milliliters of peripheral blood were collected from each donor into EDTA-treated Vacutainer tubes. Ficoll-Paque density-gradient centrifugation was used to isolate PBMCs, with at least 6 million obtained per sample. Trizol reagent was used to extract total RNA from PBMCs, with at least 6 micrograms per sample. For every donor, an aliquot of PBMCs went through flow cytometry to measure the percentages of naive CD45RAhigh/CD27high T cells. V ends up 1 base short and J 0 bases short, with an unmatched junction base count of 3. Counted from cysteine to phenylalanine, this CDR3 has 17 amino acids. Just CDR3 DNA is preserved here, 51 bases in frame from base 1. CDR1 and CDR2, per the germline V gene, are SGHAT and FQNNGV.

Sample: blood. The TCR sequence derives from a man aged 80 or over in good health. The chain is assembled from TRBV11-2 and TRBJ2-1; 10 junctional bases match TRBD2. Here the CDR3 is given as CASSLGASGSSYNEQFF. In nucleotide form, the sequence is TGTGCCAGCAGCTTAGGGGCTAGCGGGAGCTCCTACAATGAGCAGTTCTTC. Extended through the reference TRBV11-2 and TRBJ2-1 proteins, this CDR3 yields the full variable domain: EAGVAQSPRYKIIEKRQSVAFWCNPISGHATLYWYQQILGQGPKLLIQFQNNGVVDDSQLPKDRFSAERLKGVDSTLKIQPAKLEDSAVYLCASSLGASGSSYNEQFFGPGTRLTVL.